This passage covers 27 T cell receptor beta chains from one sample sequenced in a study of tumor-infiltrating lymphocytes in primary liver carcinoma (dated by TCRdb to the late 2010s). Blood RNA was extracted from unsorted whole blood using TRIzol reagent, and germline DNA was obtained with the DNeasy Blood & Tissue kit. These reads were obtained on an Illumina HiSeq 2500. Starting from approximately 460 ng total RNA, TCRbeta-specific cDNA was produced by reverse transcription with a constant-region primer and ProtoScript II reverse transcriptase. Construction of the TCRbeta libraries relied on three nested rounds of multiplex PCR, following a slightly modified ARM-PCR procedure. Each of the first two PCR rounds ran for nine to eleven cycles and used multiplex TRBV1-TRBV30 forward primers together with a Cbeta reverse primer. The public reads were reanalyzed by TCRdb: fastp trimming at Q25, MiXCR alignment, in-frame beta chains only. Each entry is one CDR3 protein sequence, shown with its most common DNA and genes. In this sample the table shows 250,000 to 400,000 distinct CDR3 sequences, 65% of which occur a single time. The ten largest make up 9% to 10% of the sample.

The sequenced material came from peripheral blood. The receptors originated from a man aged 40-55 years with primary liver carcinoma and hepatitis B virus infection.

This clonotype has at least ten counts. The chain uses TRBV5-6 and TRBJ2-7; D is ambiguous. CDR1 and CDR2 (germline): SGHDT, YYEEEE. Trimming left V 1 base short and J 1 base short, with 9 bases between. The CDR3 is made up of 14 amino acids. The CDR3: CASSLMASSYEQYF. In nucleotides, the CDR3 is TGTGCCAGCAGCTTGATGGCTAGTTCCTACGAGCAGTACTTC.

Notes on this clonotype: Possible read error: a much larger clone is one base away. The chain joins TRBV29-1 to TRBJ2-1; D remains ambiguous. This CDR3 is built from 16 residues. V was pared by 3 bases and J by 0 bases, with 15 bases between. Germline V CDR1 and CDR2: SQVTM, ANQGSEA. CDR3 sequence (DNA): TGCAGCGTTGATTTAGCCCAAGGTGACTCCTACAATGAGCAGTTCTTC. It yields the protein CSVDLAQGDSYNEQFF.

Concerning this clonotype itself: Just one base apart from a much larger clone, this may be a read error. This sequence joins TRBV4-2 and TRBJ2-7; 9 nucleotides match TRBD2. J was trimmed by 8 bases and V by 0 bases; bases with no gene match: 11. This CDR3 has 16 residues. Looked up from germline, CDR1 is LGHNA and CDR2 is YNFKEQ. The CDR3 DNA follows: TGTGCCAGCAGCCAAGAACCCGCGGGGGGGGGAATCAAGCAGTACTTC. This translates into CASSQEPAGGGIKQYF.

To note about this clonotype: A much more abundant neighbour one base away suggests this may be a read error. The chain combines TRBV6-1 with TRBJ1-5; D is unresolved. The CDR3 length is 14 residues. CDR1 is MNHNS and CDR2 is SASEGT in the germline V gene. V was trimmed by 6 bases and J by 6 bases, leaving 15 bases between them. CDR3 sequence reads: CASSGMGRFQPQHF. Written as DNA, the CDR3 is TGTGCCAGCAGCGGAATGGGGAGATTTCAGCCCCAGCATTTT.

This clonotype was counted many times. The chain joins TRBV4-2 to TRBJ1-2; D call uncertain. This CDR3 has 14 residues. Deletions cut 4 bases from V and 3 bases from J, with 12 bases between. Germline values: CDR1 LGHNA, CDR2 YNFKEQ. The CDR3 loop is CASSPENSDYGYTF. CDR3 in DNA: TGTGCCAGCAGCCCCGAAAACAGCGACTATGGCTACACCTTC.

As for this clonotype: This may arise from a read error, as a much more abundant clone is one base away. The chain links TRBV28 to TRBJ2-7; D remains ambiguous. This CDR3 is built from 15 residues. Germline loops: CDR1 MDHEN, CDR2 SYDVKM. Trimming stripped 2 bases from V and 6 bases from J, with 17 bases between. The CDR3 DNA reads as TGTGCCAGCAGTTTAGTGGGAACCTATAGCCGCGAGCAGTACTTC. This sequence encodes CASSLVGTYSREQYF.

The gene calls are TRBV6-5 and TRBJ2-7; TRBD2 matches at 7 bases. This CDR3 comprises 15 residues. Looked up from germline, CDR1 is MNHEY and CDR2 is SVGAGI. Trimming took 6 bases from V and 6 from J; bases not matched to a gene: 14. This chain's CDR3 is CASSRSGPRAGEQYF. In DNA, the CDR3 is TGTGCCAGCAGCCGTAGCGGGCCCAGGGCTGGCGAGCAGTACTTC.

This clonotype was counted many times. CDR3 nucleotide sequence: TGTGCCAGCAGCCAAGGGGCCGGGGATGCTTTCTTT. It codes for CASSQGAGDAFF. The rearrangement links TRBV4-2 to TRBJ1-1; D is ambiguous. The V and J ends lost 1 base and 11 bases respectively, with 11 bases between them. The CDR3 spans 12 residues. Germline-derived CDR1 and CDR2 are LGHNA and YNFKEQ.

The chain joins TRBV20-1 to TRBJ2-5; possibly TRBD1 or TRBD2 for D (5 bases each). CDR1 is DFQATT, CDR2 SNEGSKA, per germline (reference sequence). Trimming shortened V by 0 bases and J by 4 bases, and 9 bases separated the two germline ends. CDR3 size: 13 residues. Here the CDR3 reads CSAREGERETQYF. The CDR3 DNA is TGCAGTGCTAGAGAGGGGGAGAGAGAGACCCAGTACTTC.

As for this clonotype: A read error may explain this, as a much larger clone is one base away. The conserved phenylalanine or tryptophan is not found at the CDR3 terminus, so this likely reflects a read error. The chain employs TRBV10-1 and TRBJ2-7; D unclear. Per germline, CDR1 WNHNN and CDR2 SYGVQD (reference sequence). This CDR3 is built from 14 residues. Trimming pared 2 bases from V and 1 base from J, leaving 9 bases between. Here the CDR3 reads CASSEVGDSYEQYS. The CDR3 DNA is TGCGCCAGCAGTGAGGTTGGTGATTCCTACGAGCAGTACTCC.

A note on this clonotype: A junction end diverges from the germline sequence, so it may reflect a read error. The chain joins TRBV5-1 to TRBJ2-7; tentatively, D is TRBD1 or TRBD2 (5 bases each). The CDR3 contains 15 residues. The V gene's germline CDR1 is SGHRS and CDR2 YFSETQ. In DNA, the CDR3 is TGCGCCAGCAGCAGCGGACTGCAGGGCGCCTACAAGCAGTACTTC. Translated: CASSSGLQGAYKQYF.

This chain links TRBV11-3 with TRBJ2-3, with D possibly being TRBD2 (6 bases). Trimming removed 7 bases at V and 3 bases at J, with 17 bases between. The CDR3 totals 15 residues. Per the germline V gene, CDR1 is SGHNT and CDR2 is YENEEA. Here the CDR3 DNA reads TGTGCCAGCATCTGCGGGACGGGTGGGACAGATACGCAGTATTTT. Amino acid sequence: CASICGTGGTDTQYF.

Concerning this clonotype: This may be a read error: a much more frequent sequence differs by one nucleotide. The chain is built from TRBV10-3 and TRBJ2-1, with 10 positions matching TRBD2. The CDR3 length is 14 residues. CDR1 ENHRY and CDR2 SYGVKD come from the germline V gene. The chain's CDR3 is CSISEAGGLAEQFF. CDR3 nucleotides: TGTTCCATCAGTGAAGCGGGAGGGCTCGCTGAGCAGTTCTTC.

V gene TRBV4-2 combines with J gene TRBJ1-2; maybe TRBD1 (5 bases). This CDR3 is built from 15 residues. Per germline, CDR1 LGHNA and CDR2 YNFKEQ. V was cut by 0 bases and J by 5 bases, with 13 bases left in between. In DNA form, the CDR3 reads TGTGCCAGCAGCCAAGACGAGACCCGGGGGTATGGCTACACCTTC. Its translation: CASSQDETRGYGYTF.

For this clonotype: At one of its ends the junction is not consistent with the germline gene, which may arise from a read error. The chain couples TRBV12-3 or TRBV12-4 to TRBJ2-7; D ambiguous. CDR3 size: 15 residues. The CDR3 protein is CANSSPRLASYEQYF. In nucleotides, the CDR3 is TGTGCCAACAGTTCCCCACGACTGGCCTCCTACGAGCAGTACTTC.

The chain has TRBV7-9 and TRBJ2-7, with D possibly called TRBD1 or TRBD2 (5 bases each). CDR1 is SEHNR, CDR2 FQNEAQ, per germline (reference sequence). CDR3 length: 15 residues. Trimming left V 5 bases short and J 6 bases short, with 20 bases between. CDR3 DNA: TGTGCCAGCAGCCCAACTTCCGGGCTTGGGGGCGAGCAGTACTTC. Translation: CASSPTSGLGGEQYF.

As regards this clonotype: Given a much more abundant clone one base away, this may be a read error. The chain is built from TRBV4-2 and TRBJ2-7; 8 bases line up with TRBD2. Germline trimming cut 4 bases from V and 4 bases from J; bases unmatched to any gene: 3. The CDR3 extends over 13 amino acids. Germline CDR1 LGHNA, CDR2 YNFKEQ. The CDR3 protein is CASSLERGYEQYF. The CDR3 region has the DNA TGTGCCAGCAGCCTTGAGCGGGGGTACGAGCAGTACTTC.

The rearrangement links TRBV28 to TRBJ1-3; tentative D call: TRBD1 (5 bases). The germline V and J ends were trimmed by 3 bases and 5 bases, with 14 bases remaining between them. CDR1 and CDR2 (germline): MDHEN, SYDVKM. The CDR3 spans 15 residues. CDR3 DNA sequence: TGTGCCAGCAGTTTTGGGGACGGAGGGAGAAACACCATATATTTT. This sequence encodes CASSFGDGGRNTIYF. Variable domain in full (rest from reference TRBV28 and TRBJ1-3): DVKVTQSSRYLVKRTGEKVFLECVQDMDHENMFWYRQDPGLGLRLIYFSYDVKMKEKGDIPEGYSVSREKKERFSLILESASTNQTSMYLCASSFGDGGRNTIYFGEGSWLTVV.

Points on this clonotype: A much larger clone lies one base from this, so it may be a read error. The rearrangement joins TRBV6-1 to TRBJ2-1; D may be TRBD1 (6 bases). Germline V gene data show CDR1 as MNHNS and CDR2 as SASEGT. The CDR3 runs 12 residues. The CDR3 loop is CAISDRYNEEFF. The CDR3 region has the DNA TGTGCCATCTCGGACAGATACAATGAGGAGTTCTTC.

The chain is built from TRBV28 and TRBJ1-4; 8 nucleotides align to TRBD1. Germline CDR1 and CDR2: MDHEN and SYDVKM. CDR3 length: 17 residues. The DNA for the CDR3 is TGTGTCAGTGGACAATCGGGACAGGCTTCCCCTCATGAAAAACTGTTTTTT. This codes for CVSGQSGQASPHEKLFF.

This clonotype was recorded many times. The rearrangement joins TRBV6-2 or TRBV6-3 to TRBJ1-1; the D gene is possibly TRBD1 (6 bases). V lost 5 bases to trimming and J lost 1 base, with 11 bases between them. The CDR3 covers 14 residues. From germline, CDR1 is MNHEY and CDR2 SVGEGT. DNA of the CDR3: TGTGCCAGCAGTGCCTTACAGGGGAACACTGAAGCTTTCTTT. This gives the protein CASSALQGNTEAFF.

A note on this clonotype: One end of the junction varies from germline; a read error may be responsible. The chain has TRBV25-1 and TRBJ2-1; D not resolved. The CDR3 is 13 residues long. Germline CDR1 is MGHDK and CDR2 is SYGVNS. The CDR3 sequence: CASSANPAIEHFF. CDR3 nucleotide sequence: TGTGCCAGCAGCGCCAACCCAGCGATTGAGCACTTCTTC.

Worth noting for this clonotype: The conserved closing phenylalanine or tryptophan is absent in this CDR3, likely reflecting a read error. DNA of the CDR3: TGTGCCAGCAGGGGACAGGGCTACGAGCAGTACTCC. Amino acid sequence: CASRGQGYEQYS. The chain couples TRBV7-9 to TRBJ2-7; 9 positions match TRBD1. This CDR3 region has 12 residues. Germline V gene sequence: CDR1 SEHNR, CDR2 FQNEAQ (reference sequence). The V gene end was trimmed by 6 bases and the J gene end by 3 bases; junction bases not matched to a gene: 0.

In this sample, this clonotype turned up a few times. This chain connects TRBV7-9 to TRBJ2-7; D unclear. V shed 10 bases and J shed 2 bases, with 15 bases lying between them. The germline V gene encodes CDR1 SEHNR and CDR2 FQNEAQ (reference sequence). This CDR3 has 13 amino acids. The CDR3 reads CATDWVEAYEQYF. In DNA, the CDR3 is TGTGCCACTGATTGGGTGGAAGCCTACGAGCAGTACTTC.

Comment on this clonotype: The missing conserved phenylalanine or tryptophan at the end of this CDR3 makes a read error likely. This chain links TRBV6-6 with TRBJ2-6; no reliable D call. Germline CDR1 MNHNY, CDR2 SVGAGI (reference sequence). The CDR3 runs 15 residues. The CDR3 sequence: CASSPLGSGANVLTL. CDR3 nucleotide sequence: TGTGCCAGCAGTCCCCTTGGCTCTGGTGCCAACGTCCTGACTTTA.

The rearrangement joins TRBV7-8 to TRBJ2-7, with TRBD2 matching over 10 bases. The V gene end was trimmed by 8 bases and the J gene end by 5 bases; junction bases not matched to a gene: 9. Germline CDR1 reads SGHVS; CDR2 reads FQNEAQ. CDR3 length: 14 amino acids. CDR3: CASGGLAGVHEQYF. The CDR3 DNA reads as TGTGCCAGCGGAGGGCTAGCGGGGGTTCACGAGCAGTACTTC. Together with reference TRBV7-8 and TRBJ2-7, the CDR3 gives the full variable domain: GAGVSQSPRYKVAKRGQDVALRCDPISGHVSLFWYQQALGQGPEFLTYFQNEAQLDKSGLPSDRFFAERPEGSVSTLKIQRTQQEDSAVYLCASGGLAGVHEQYFGPGTRLTVT.

Note on this clonotype: At one boundary the junction diverges from the germline segment, which might be a read error. The rearrangement links TRBV29-1 to TRBJ2-1; 9 nucleotides line up with TRBD1. CDR1 and CDR2 (germline): SQVTM, ANQGSEA. The CDR3 consists of 13 residues. CDR3 region: CSIDDRGWIEQFF. The CDR3 region has the DNA TGCAGCATTGACGACAGGGGGTGGATTGAGCAATTCTTC.